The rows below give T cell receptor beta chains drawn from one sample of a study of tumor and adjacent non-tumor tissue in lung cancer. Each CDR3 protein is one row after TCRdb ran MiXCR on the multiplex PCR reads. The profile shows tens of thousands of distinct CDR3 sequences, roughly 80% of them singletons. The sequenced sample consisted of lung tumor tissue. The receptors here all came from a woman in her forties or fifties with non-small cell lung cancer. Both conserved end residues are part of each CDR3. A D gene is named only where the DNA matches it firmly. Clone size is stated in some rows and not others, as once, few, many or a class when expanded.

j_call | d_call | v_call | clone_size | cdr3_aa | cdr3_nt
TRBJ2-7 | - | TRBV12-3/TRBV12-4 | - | CASRPDSYEQYF | TGTGCCAGCAGACCTGACTCCTACGAGCAGTACTTC
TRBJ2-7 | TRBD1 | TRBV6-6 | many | CASSERDRKYEQYF | TGTGCCAGCAGCGAAAGGGACAGAAAGTACGAGCAGTACTTC
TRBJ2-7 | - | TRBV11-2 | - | CASSLFASPSYEQYF | TGTGCCAGCAGCTTATTTGCGAGTCCCTCCTACGAACAGTACTTC
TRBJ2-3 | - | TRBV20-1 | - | CSAGGPGTRGSTDTQYF | TGCAGCGCAGGGGGCCCCGGGACTAGGGGGAGCACAGATACGCAGTATTTT
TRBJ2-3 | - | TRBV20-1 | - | CSVGGDTQYF | TGCAGTGTTGGGGGGGATACGCAGTATTTT
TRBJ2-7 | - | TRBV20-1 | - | CSTDTLRGAYEQYF | TGCAGTACGGATACTCTACGTGGGGCCTACGAGCAATACTTC
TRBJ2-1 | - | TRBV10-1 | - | CASSPDNGVGGGYEQFF | TGCGCCAGCAGTCCGGACAACGGCGTTGGCGGTGGCTATGAGCAATTCTTC
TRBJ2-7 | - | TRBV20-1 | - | CSDRDDRSYEQYF | TGCAGTGATAGAGACGACCGATCCTACGAGCAGTACTTC
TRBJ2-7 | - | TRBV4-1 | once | CASSQGTGNSYEQYF | TGCGCCAGCAGCCAAGGTACCGGGAACTCCTACGAGCAGTACTTC
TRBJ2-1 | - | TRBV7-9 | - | CVSSPYTGDNEQFF | TGTGTCAGCAGCCCTTATACAGGAGACAATGAGCAGTTCTTC
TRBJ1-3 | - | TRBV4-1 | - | CASSQRGGTPGNTIYF | TGCGCCAGCAGCCAAAGGGGGGGTACCCCAGGAAACACTATATATTTT
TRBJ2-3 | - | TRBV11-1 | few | CASRGSGMDTHFF | TGTGCCAGCAGAGGGTCAGGGATGGATACGCATTTTTTT
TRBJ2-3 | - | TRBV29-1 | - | CSPTWTISSTDAQYF | TGCAGCCCCACATGGACTATATCTAGCACGGATGCGCAGTATTTT
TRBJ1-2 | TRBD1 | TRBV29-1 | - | CSVARQGGVDGYTF | TGCAGCGTTGCAAGGCAGGGGGGAGTGGATGGCTACACCTTC
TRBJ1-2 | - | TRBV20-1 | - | CSSEGGDKGPYGYTF | TGCAGTTCCGAGGGGGGGGACAAGGGACCGTATGGCTACACCTTC
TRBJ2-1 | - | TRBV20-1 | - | CSAPGAEYLELFF | TGCAGTGCCCCTGGGGCGGAGTACCTTGAGCTGTTCTTC
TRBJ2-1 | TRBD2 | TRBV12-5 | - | CVSTLAGCDNEQFF | TGTGTTAGTACCCTAGCGGGATGTGACAATGAGCAGTTCTTC
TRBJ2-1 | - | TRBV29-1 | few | CSVELSAGPRDEQFF | TGCAGCGTTGAGCTTTCGGCGGGACCCCGGGATGAGCAGTTCTTC
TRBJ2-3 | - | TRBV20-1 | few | CSGVRGALDAQYF | TGCAGTGGGGTCCGGGGGGCCTTAGATGCGCAGTACTTT
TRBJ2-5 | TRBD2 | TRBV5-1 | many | CASSPPVAGEETQYF | TGCGCCAGCAGCCCGCCCGTAGCGGGAGAGGAGACCCAGTACTTC
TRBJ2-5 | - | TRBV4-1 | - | CASSQAMRNGQETQHF | TGCGCCAGCAGCCAAGCCATGAGGAACGGCCAAGAGACTCAGCACTTC
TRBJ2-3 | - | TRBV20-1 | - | CSAMGRADTQYF | TGCAGTGCGATGGGACGGGCAGATACTCAGTATTTT
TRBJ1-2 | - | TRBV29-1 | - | CSVDVGGYGYTF | TGCAGCGTTGATGTCGGGGGATATGGCTACACCTTC
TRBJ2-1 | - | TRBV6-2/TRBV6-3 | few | CVAQDQGPHIDEQFF | TGTGTCGCGCAAGACCAGGGACCACACATCGATGAGCAGTTCTTC
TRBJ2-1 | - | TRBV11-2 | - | CASSAGPISYNGQFF | TGTGCGAGCAGCGCGGGGCCTATCTCCTACAATGGGCAGTTCTTC
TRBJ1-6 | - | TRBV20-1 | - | CSAQEAGNSPLHF | TGTAGTGCTCAGGAGGCGGGTAATTCACCCCTCCACTTT
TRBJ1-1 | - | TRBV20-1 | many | CSARDGRDTEAFF | TGCAGTGCTAGAGATGGTAGAGACACTGAAGCTTTCTTT
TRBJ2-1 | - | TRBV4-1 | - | CASSQDHLNSEDEQFF | TGCGCCAGCAGCCAAGATCACTTGAATAGTGAGGATGAACAGTTCTTC